One and the same sample provided the 22 T cell receptor beta chains below, sequenced in a study of blood T cell repertoires in COVID-19. The protocol was immunoSEQ multiplex PCR, while the TCRdb copy is restricted to in-frame clones and leaves out a portion. The sample holds some 220,000 clones; 80% to 85% are singletons and the top ten take 3%. Sequencing was done on a sample of peripheral blood. The receptors derive from a woman in her thirties who had recovered from COVID-19.

This chain connects TRBV5-1 to TRBJ2-1; D is undetermined. V was pared by 0 bases and J by 1 base, with 5 bases between. This CDR3 has 14 amino acids. Germline lookup yields CDR1 SGHRS and CDR2 YFSETQ. CDR3 sequence reads: CASSLVESYNEQFF. The DNA for the CDR3 is TGCGCCAGCAGCTTGGTAGAATCCTACAATGAGCAGTTCTTC.

The J gene is TRBJ1-6, the V gene TRBV6-1; maybe TRBD1 (5 bases). Germline V lookup: CDR1 MNHNS, CDR2 SASEGT. The CDR3 loop spans 14 amino acids. V was cut by 2 bases and J by 10 bases, with 12 bases left in between. The CDR3 DNA reads TGTGCCAGCAGTGAAATGAAGGGGTGGTCACCCCTCCACTTT. Translating gives CASSEMKGWSPLHF.

The chain couples TRBV6-5 to TRBJ1-6, with a weak D call TRBD1 (5 bases). Germline V gene sequence: CDR1 MNHEY, CDR2 SVGAGI. This CDR3 has 16 amino acids. Trimming took 0 bases from V and 6 from J, leaving 12 bases between them. CDR3 in DNA: TGTGCCAGCAGTTACTCGGGGGGGGTCGGTAATTCACCCCTCCACTTT. Protein: CASSYSGGVGNSPLHF.

The rearrangement joins TRBV5-6 to TRBJ2-4; possibly TRBD2 for D (5 bases). V dropped 0 bases and J dropped 14 bases, with 9 bases sitting between them. CDR1 is SGHDT and CDR2 is YYEEEE in the germline V gene. CDR3 length: 11 amino acids. The CDR3 DNA reads TGTGCCAGCAGCTTGGCCGGGGTTGAGTACTTC. Protein: CASSLAGVEYF.

The chain links TRBV5-4 to TRBJ2-7; D is undetermined. The germline V gene encodes CDR1 SGHNT and CDR2 YYREEE (reference sequence). The CDR3 runs to 13 residues. Trimming left V 4 bases short and J 4 bases short, with 12 bases between. CDR3 in amino acids: CASSPHQEYEQYF. The CDR3 region has the DNA TGTGCCAGCAGCCCCCACCAAGAGTACGAGCAGTACTTC.

The V and J genes are TRBV14 and TRBJ2-1; 8 bases are shared with TRBD1. CDR3 length: 14 residues. Per germline, CDR1 SGHDN and CDR2 FVKESK. Unmatched junction bases numbered 3, after V lost 2 bases and J lost 6 bases. CDR3 DNA sequence: TGTGCCAGCAGCCAATTTGGACAGGGCAATGAGCAGTTCTTC. This sequence encodes CASSQFGQGNEQFF.

The chain recombines TRBV29-1 with TRBJ2-1, with 9 bases fitting TRBD2. The V and J ends lost 6 bases and 0 bases, in that order; junction bases with no gene match: 3. The CDR3 is 14 amino acids. CDR1 and CDR2 (germline): SQVTM, ANQGSEA. The CDR3 here is CSVVAGASYNEQFF. The CDR3 coding sequence is TGCAGCGTCGTAGCGGGAGCCTCCTACAATGAGCAGTTCTTC.

The chain couples TRBV6-1 to TRBJ1-2, with TRBD1 as a possible D gene (5 bases). This CDR3 has 15 amino acids. Germline CDR1 is MNHNS and CDR2 is SASEGT. Trimming cost V 1 base and J 4 bases, with 13 bases left between them. This CDR3 is CASSEDRGYSYGYTF. As DNA, the CDR3 is TGTGCCAGCAGTGAAGATCGGGGGTACAGCTATGGCTACACCTTC.

The chain combines TRBV9 with TRBJ1-4, with TRBD1 matching over 7 bases. The CDR3 totals 15 residues. Germline CDR1 and CDR2: SGDLS and YYNGEE. V was pared by 3 bases and J by 5 bases, with 7 bases of the junction left unmatched. In DNA, the CDR3 is TGTGCCAGCAGCGCCGGGACAGAGGGGAATGAAAAACTGTTTTTT. Protein: CASSAGTEGNEKLFF.

The chain recombines TRBV6-6 with TRBJ1-2; D unclear. V was pared by 4 bases and J by 6 bases, with 15 bases between. The CDR3 loop spans 14 amino acids. In germline, CDR1 is MNHNY, CDR2 SVGAGI (reference sequence). CDR3 protein: CASSLVRVGHGYTF. The CDR3 region has the DNA TGTGCCAGCAGTTTGGTGAGGGTAGGACATGGCTACACCTTC.

J is TRBJ1-6 and V is TRBV6-5; 9 positions match TRBD1. CDR1 MNHEY and CDR2 SVGAGI come from the germline V gene. Unmatched junction bases numbered 4, after V lost 10 bases and J lost 6 bases. This CDR3 is built from 13 residues. The CDR3 bases are TGTGCCACCTTGGGACAGGGTAATTCACCCCTCCACTTT. Its protein product is CATLGQGNSPLHF.

DNA of the CDR3: TGTGCCAGCAGTCAGCAGGGGGATCAGCCCCAGCATTTT. Translated: CASSQQGDQPQHF. The V call is TRBV3-1 (or the pseudogene TRBV3-2), the J call TRBJ1-5, with 7 bases aligning to TRBD1. V was clipped by 6 bases and J by 5 bases; unmatched bases: 4. Per germline, CDR1 LGHDT and CDR2 YNNKEL (reference sequence). There are 13 residues in the CDR3.

The chain employs TRBV7-9 and TRBJ2-1; 7 nucleotides align to TRBD2. With V trimmed by 1 base and J by 5 bases, 5 bases remained unmatched. CDR3 length equals 15 residues. Looked up from germline, CDR1 is SEHNR and CDR2 is FQNEAQ (reference sequence). The CDR3 here is CASSLGGRVHNEQFF. Written as DNA, the CDR3 is TGTGCCAGCAGCTTAGGAGGGAGGGTCCACAATGAGCAGTTCTTC.

V usage is TRBV27 and J usage is TRBJ2-6; D gene unclear. This CDR3 is 13 amino acids long. V lost 6 bases to trimming and J lost 2 bases, with 5 bases between them. CDR1 and CDR2 from the germline V gene are MNHEY and SMNVEV (reference sequence). This CDR3 reads CASRPAGANVLTF. For the CDR3, the DNA is TGTGCCAGCAGACCGGCTGGGGCCAACGTCCTGACTTTC.

This sequence joins TRBV2 and TRBJ1-4; no definite D call. V was shortened by 0 bases and J by 6 bases, with 11 bases between the two germline ends. CDR3 length: 15 amino acids. The germline V gene encodes CDR1 SNHLY and CDR2 FYNNEI. This CDR3 is CASSEANRSYEKLFF. The DNA of the CDR3 is TGTGCCAGCAGTGAAGCGAACCGGTCCTATGAAAAACTGTTTTTT.

The chain employs TRBV10-2 and TRBJ2-1, with 7 bases matching TRBD2. Germline values: CDR1 WSHSY, CDR2 SAAADI. The CDR3 runs to 15 residues. Trimming at V came to 2 bases and at J to 4 bases, leaving 5 bases not matched to a gene. The CDR3 DNA follows: TGCGCCAGCAGTGAGAGCGCTAGCGGTTACAATGAGCAGTTCTTC. It specifies CASSESASGYNEQFF.

This clone has only one observation. V is TRBV5-4 and J is TRBJ2-3; weak D call: TRBD2 (6 bases). Germline V gene data show CDR1 as SGHNT and CDR2 as YYREEE (reference sequence). This CDR3 has 19 amino acids. Trimming pared 0 bases from V and 1 base from J, leaving 21 bases between. This CDR3 is CASSLVRTTTSWGTDTQYF. CDR3 nucleotides: TGTGCCAGCAGCTTGGTGCGGACTACAACCTCCTGGGGCACAGATACGCAGTATTTT.

V is TRBV7-3 and J is TRBJ2-3; a possible D gene is TRBD2 (6 bases). The CDR3 has 15 residues. Trimming removed 2 bases at V and 1 base at J, with 10 bases between. The germline gives CDR1 SGHTA, CDR2 FQGTGA. CDR3 DNA sequence: TGTGCCAGCAGCTTATTCCCTAGCGGCACAGATACGCAGTATTTT. It encodes CASSLFPSGTDTQYF.

This clone came up once. Different DNA sequences within this sample yield the same CDR3. V gene TRBV18 combines with J gene TRBJ2-5, with D possibly TRBD2 on 5 matching bases. V lost 6 bases, J lost 2 bases, and 13 bases lay in between. The V gene's germline CDR1 is KGHSH and CDR2 LQKENI. This CDR3 is 14 amino acids long. CDR3 amino acids: CASSPNRGQETQYF. CDR3 bases: TGTGCCAGCTCCCCGAACCGCGGGCAAGAGACCCAGTACTTC.

The chain employs TRBV3-1 (or the pseudogene TRBV3-2) and TRBJ2-5, with a weak D call TRBD2 (6 bases). The CDR3 is 16 amino acids. V gave up 4 bases and J gave up 0 bases, with 15 bases separating them. CDR1 and CDR2 from the germline V gene are LGHDT and YNNKEL (reference sequence). The CDR3: CASSLQTGLHQETQYF. The CDR3, as DNA: TGTGCCAGCAGCCTACAGACGGGACTTCACCAAGAGACCCAGTACTTC.

This clone has only one observation. The chain joins TRBV7-2 to TRBJ1-4; a possible D gene is TRBD1 (5 bases). The CDR3 has 15 amino acids. The germline CDR1 and CDR2 sequences are SGHTA and FQGNSA. Trimming cost V 3 bases and J 6 bases, with 14 bases left between them. The CDR3 region has the DNA TGTGCCAGCAGCTTTGTGCGGGGGTTAGATGAAAAACTGTTTTTT. Its translation: CASSFVRGLDEKLFF.

The chain has TRBV2 and TRBJ2-7; D gene unclear. CDR1 is SNHLY and CDR2 is FYNNEI in the germline V gene. V was pared by 6 bases and J by 6 bases, with 9 bases between. This CDR3 has 11 amino acids. CDR3 amino acids: CASRAAREQYF. In nucleotides, the CDR3 is TGTGCCAGCAGGGCGGCCCGCGAGCAGTACTTC.